Presented here are 10 T cell receptor beta chains from one specimen sequenced in a study of monozygotic twins with inflammatory bowel disease. One entry per CDR3 protein, without DNA, is what TCRdb gives after re-calling the 5' RACE reads. The record lists just over 300,000 distinct CDR3 sequences, of which the ten most abundant hold approximately 5.9%. Source material: blood. The receptors originated from a human donor with ulcerative colitis or Crohn's disease, or a healthy co-twin of an affected twin (not recorded which).

J is TRBJ1-3 and V is TRBV9. Germline values: CDR1 SGDLS, CDR2 YYNGEE. The CDR3 sequence is 14 residues long. The CDR3 region is CASSVDTSGNTIYF.

The chain is built from TRBV5-1 and TRBJ2-7; TCRdb outputs TRBD1, but without DNA this stays unchecked. Germline V CDR1 and CDR2: SGHRS, YFSETQ. The CDR3 sequence is 16 residues long. CDR3: CASSPERQGEAYEQYF.

The V gene is TRBV7-3, the J gene TRBJ2-7; absent DNA, TCRdb's TRBD1 call cannot be checked. Germline lookup yields CDR1 SGHTA and CDR2 FQGTGA. This CDR3 has 17 residues. CDR3 region: CASSLTQGFISSYEQYF.

The V and J genes are TRBV20-1 and TRBJ2-4; there is no DNA to check the TCRdb D call of TRBD2. CDR1 and CDR2 (germline): DFQATT, SNEGSKA (reference sequence). This CDR3 is 17 amino acids long. CDR3 residues: CSARDGGLHLAKNIQYF.

CDR3 protein: CASLRGDSYEQYF. V gene TRBV12-3 or TRBV12-4 combines with J gene TRBJ2-7. This CDR3 has 13 residues.

This chain uses TRBV11-2 with TRBJ2-1; TCRdb proposes TRBD2, but this gene call is untestable without DNA. Germline V gene sequence: CDR1 SGHAT, CDR2 FQNNGV. The length of the CDR3 is 15 residues. The CDR3: CASSFHQREFNEQFF.

J is TRBJ1-2 and V is TRBV7-2. CDR1 and CDR2 from the germline V gene are SGHTA and FQGNSA. The CDR3 has 14 residues. The CDR3: CASSLSRANYGYTF.

The gene calls are TRBV18 and TRBJ2-7; TCRdb's assignment of TRBD1 cannot be checked, as there is no DNA. The CDR3 is 13 residues long. Germline V gene data show CDR1 as KGHSH and CDR2 as LQKENI. CDR3 in amino acids: CASSRGQGYEQYF. The variable domain in full, completed from reference TRBV18 and TRBJ2-7, reads NAGVMQNPRHLVRRRGQEARLRCSPMKGHSHVYWYRQLPEEGLKFMVYLQKENIIDESGMPKERFSAEFPKEGPSILRIQQVVRGDSAAYFCASSRGQGYEQYFGPGTRLTVT.

This chain uses TRBV18 with TRBJ2-5. Germline CDR1 reads KGHSH; CDR2 reads LQKENI. CDR3 length equals 14 residues. The CDR3 sequence: CASSPSWQQETQYF.

V usage is TRBV5-4 and J usage is TRBJ2-2. The CDR3 loop spans 14 amino acids. CDR1 is SGHNT and CDR2 is YYREEE in the germline V gene (reference sequence). The CDR3 protein is CASSLDVNTGELFF. Complete variable domain (other parts from reference TRBV5-4 and TRBJ2-2): ETGVTQSPTHLIKTRGQQVTLRCSSQSGHNTVSWYQQALGQGPQFIFQYYREEENGRGNFPPRFSGLQFPNYSSELNVNALELDDSALYLCASSLDVNTGELFFGEGSRLTVL.